This TCR beta chain was identified during a study of response to subunit inactivated influenza vaccine. Study outcomes and limitations: Each seasonal flu vaccination may recruit only limited new T cells, authors suggested.

Via MiXCR, TCRdb re-called the RT-PCR reads, giving one row per CDR3 protein. The profile shows roughly 500,000 distinct CDR3 sequences, about 17% of them singletons. Germline V gene lookup returns CDR1 DFQATT and CDR2 SNEGSKA (reference sequence). The ends were cut back, 0 bases at V and 3 bases at J, with 8 bases in the middle. The CDR3 totals 13 residues. This clonotype was seen more than once but under ten times. Its matching antigen is unknown. Sequencing used CD4+ T cells sorted from PBMCs, obtained around 25 months after vaccination. The clonotype was recovered from a man between 45 and 75 years old who received an inactivated influenza vaccine. This chain connects TRBV20-1 to TRBJ2-5; D is unresolved. The CDR3 DNA sequence: TGCAGTGCTAGAGACCTAGGGAAAGAGACCCAGTACTTC. Translating gives CSARDLGKETQYF.